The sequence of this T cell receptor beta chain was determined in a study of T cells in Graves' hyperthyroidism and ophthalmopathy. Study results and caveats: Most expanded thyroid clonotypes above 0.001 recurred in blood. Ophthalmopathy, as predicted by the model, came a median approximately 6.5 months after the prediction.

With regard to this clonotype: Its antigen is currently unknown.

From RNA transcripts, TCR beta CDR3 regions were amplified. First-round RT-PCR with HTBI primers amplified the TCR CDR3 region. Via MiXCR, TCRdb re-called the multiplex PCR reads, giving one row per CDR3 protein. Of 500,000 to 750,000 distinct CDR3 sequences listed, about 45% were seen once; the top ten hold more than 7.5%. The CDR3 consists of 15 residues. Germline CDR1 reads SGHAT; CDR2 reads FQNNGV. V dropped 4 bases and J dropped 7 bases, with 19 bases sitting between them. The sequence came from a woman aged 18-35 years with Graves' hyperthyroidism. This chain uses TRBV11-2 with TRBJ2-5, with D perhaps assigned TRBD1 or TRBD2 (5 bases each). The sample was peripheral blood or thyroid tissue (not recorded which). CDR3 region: CASSSPLALRGTQYF. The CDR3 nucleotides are TGTGCCAGCAGCTCTCCCCTGGCCCTGAGGGGGACCCAGTACTTC.